What follows are 26 T cell receptor beta chains derived from one specimen sequenced in a study of blood T cell repertoires in COVID-19. Sequencing used immunoSEQ multiplex PCR; TCRdb keeps in-frame clones, though not all of them. The table records about 120,000 clones, 80% to 90% of them present only once. The sample was peripheral blood. All receptors come from a man between 40 and 49 years old with acute or convalescent COVID-19.

The chain carries TRBV2 and TRBJ2-2, with D perhaps matching TRBD2 (5 bases). Per germline, CDR1 SNHLY and CDR2 FYNNEI. With 6 bases removed from V and 2 bases from J, the gap between germline ends came to 7 bases. The CDR3 sequence is 13 residues long. CDR3 bases: TGTGCCAGCAGAAGCGGAAACACCGGGGAGCTGTTTTTT. Translated: CASRSGNTGELFF.

The chain recombines TRBV14 with TRBJ1-3; D remains ambiguous. The CDR3 loop spans 14 amino acids. V was cut by 0 bases and J by 0 bases, with 3 bases left in between. The germline V gene encodes CDR1 SGHDN and CDR2 FVKESK. CDR3 DNA sequence: TGTGCCAGCAGCCAAGACTACTCTGGAAACACCATATATTTT. Encoded protein: CASSQDYSGNTIYF.

The chain is built from TRBV7-3 and TRBJ2-6, with 9 bases matching TRBD1. Trimming at V came to 4 bases and at J to 4 bases, leaving 5 bases not matched to a gene. The CDR3 is made up of 16 amino acids. Germline V CDR1 and CDR2: SGHTA, FQGTGA. CDR3 in amino acids: CASSSGQGAGANVLTF. CDR3 DNA sequence: TGTGCCAGCAGCTCGGGACAGGGTGCCGGGGCCAACGTCCTGACTTTC.

The J gene is TRBJ1-2, the V gene TRBV28, with a tentative D call TRBD1 (5 bases). Germline CDR1 MDHEN, CDR2 SYDVKM. This CDR3 has 15 amino acids. Trimming took 5 bases from V and 8 from J, leaving 21 bases between them. The CDR3 nucleotides read TGTGCCAGCAGTCTCCCGGGGGGTTCAGCTCGGGGCTACACCTTC. This sequence encodes CASSLPGGSARGYTF.

The V gene is TRBV5-6, the J gene TRBJ2-1; the match to TRBD1 covers 7 bases. The CDR3 loop spans 15 amino acids. Germline loops: CDR1 SGHDT, CDR2 YYEEEE. The ends lost 0 bases at V and 10 bases at J; junction bases unmatched: 10. The CDR3 spells CASSLAPSVGGEQFF. In nucleotides, the CDR3 is TGTGCCAGCAGCTTGGCACCCTCGGTAGGGGGCGAGCAGTTCTTC.

In this sample, this clone turned up once. The V and J genes are TRBV6-4 and TRBJ1-1; maybe TRBD1 (6 bases). The CDR3 is 13 residues long. Germline V gives CDR1 MRHNA, CDR2 SNTAGT. V lost 5 bases, J lost 6 bases, and 13 bases lay in between. CDR3 region: CASSTGGSAEAFF. The DNA of the CDR3 is TGTGCCAGCAGTACGGGGGGCTCGGCTGAAGCTTTCTTT.

This chain links TRBV6-5 with TRBJ2-5, with TRBD2 matching 8 bases. The ends lost 5 bases at V and 5 bases at J; junction bases unmatched: 4. The length of the CDR3 is 13 residues. Germline V gene sequence: CDR1 MNHEY, CDR2 SVGAGI. The CDR3, as DNA: TGTGCCAGCAGTCGGGGGGGCTACGAGACCCAGTACTTC. Encoded protein: CASSRGGYETQYF.

CDR3 in DNA: TGTGCCAGCAGCGCAATAGCGGGGGGCACCGGGGAGCTGTTTTTT. Residues: CASSAIAGGTGELFF. V gene TRBV9 combines with J gene TRBJ2-2; 10 nucleotides agree with TRBD2. J was trimmed by 4 bases and V by 3 bases; bases with no gene match: 3. The CDR3 spans 15 residues. Germline V gives CDR1 SGDLS, CDR2 YYNGEE.

V is TRBV19 and J is TRBJ2-5; no firm D call. Germline CDR1 is LNHDA and CDR2 is SQIVND (reference sequence). The CDR3 loop spans 14 amino acids. Trimming left V 6 bases short and J 0 bases short, with 11 bases between. The CDR3 reads CASSSRRYQETQYF. CDR3 DNA sequence: TGTGCCAGTAGCTCTCGCAGGTACCAAGAGACCCAGTACTTC.

The chain uses TRBV5-8 and TRBJ1-2; D is perhaps TRBD1 (6 bases). V was trimmed by 4 bases and J by 1 base, leaving 17 bases between them. Germline V gene lookup returns CDR1 SGHTS and CDR2 YDEGEE. The CDR3 has 16 residues. CDR3 loop: CASSRSDRRLNYGYTF. The CDR3 DNA is TGTGCCAGCAGCCGCTCCGACAGGCGCCTTAACTATGGCTACACCTTC.

DNA for the CDR3: TGTGCCACCAGTGATGCGGGGACAGTCTCCTACAATGAGCAGTTCTTC. Translating it yields CATSDAGTVSYNEQFF. The J gene is TRBJ2-1, the V gene TRBV24-1; weak D call: TRBD1 (7 bases). Between the trimmed V and J ends, which lost 3 bases and 0 bases, there was a span of 11 bases. Germline V gives CDR1 KGHDR, CDR2 SFDVKD. This CDR3 comprises 16 residues.

The chain links TRBV2 to TRBJ1-5; 10 bases match TRBD1. V lost 6 bases and J lost 6; bases outside the gene matches: 11. This CDR3 has 16 amino acids. Germline CDR1 reads SNHLY; CDR2 reads FYNNEI. CDR3 protein: CASRKDGTGVAQPQHF. In nucleotides, the CDR3 is TGTGCCAGCAGGAAAGACGGGACAGGGGTAGCTCAGCCCCAGCATTTT.

V gene TRBV10-1 combines with J gene TRBJ2-5; perhaps TRBD2 as D (5 bases). Per the germline V gene, CDR1 is WNHNN and CDR2 is SYGVQD (reference sequence). The CDR3 length is 15 residues. Trimming pared 5 bases from V and 5 bases from J, leaving 18 bases between. The CDR3 is CASSSGFGVGETQYF. The CDR3 nucleotides are TGCGCCAGCAGTAGCGGATTCGGAGTAGGGGAGACCCAGTACTTC.

The chain joins TRBV6-4 to TRBJ1-1; the D is unclear. Trimming stripped 10 bases from V and 6 bases from J, with 9 bases between. This CDR3 region has 10 residues. The germline V gene encodes CDR1 MRHNA and CDR2 SNTAGT. Here the CDR3 reads CATTRSEAFF. The DNA for the CDR3 is TGTGCCACCACTCGTTCTGAAGCTTTCTTT.

This clone appeared once. The V call is TRBV6-5, the J call TRBJ1-4; 11 bases are a match to TRBD1. The CDR3 is 15 residues long. From germline, CDR1 is MNHEY and CDR2 SVGAGI. The V gene end was trimmed by 6 bases and the J gene end by 7 bases; junction bases not matched to a gene: 7. CDR3 amino acids: CASRPAGTGGEKLFF. The DNA of the CDR3 is TGTGCCAGCAGGCCAGCCGGGACAGGGGGTGAAAAACTGTTTTTT.

J is TRBJ1-1 and V is TRBV19, with D maybe TRBD1 (5 bases). The CDR3 runs to 13 residues. Germline CDR1 and CDR2: LNHDA and SQIVND (reference sequence). With 6 bases removed from V and 8 bases from J, the gap between germline ends came to 16 bases. CDR3 coding DNA: TGTGCCAGTAGGATCCGGGACTCTAGCGAAGCTTTCTTT. It specifies CASRIRDSSEAFF.

This clone was seen just once. This chain connects TRBV3-1 (or the pseudogene TRBV3-2) to TRBJ1-2, with a tentative D call TRBD1 (6 bases). CDR3 size: 15 residues. The V gene's germline CDR1 is LGHDT and CDR2 YNNKEL (reference sequence). The V and J ends lost 0 bases and 8 bases respectively, with 16 bases between them. The CDR3 protein is CASSQDPFQGRGYTF. The CDR3 DNA reads TGTGCCAGCAGCCAAGACCCCTTCCAGGGGAGAGGCTACACCTTC.

This clone was observed a handful of times. The CDR3 spells CASHPSGREGTQYF. CDR3 in DNA: TGTGCCAGCCACCCTAGCGGGAGGGAGGGGACCCAGTACTTC. V usage is TRBV2 and J usage is TRBJ2-5, with 12 bases identical to TRBD2. The CDR3 runs to 14 residues. Trimming removed 8 bases from V and 7 bases from J; junction bases left unmatched: 8. Germline loops: CDR1 SNHLY, CDR2 FYNNEI.

This clone has a count of ten or more. The chain uses TRBV2 and TRBJ2-5; TRBD1 matches 7 bases. Per the germline V gene, CDR1 is SNHLY and CDR2 is FYNNEI. The CDR3 length is 14 residues. V trimming: 11 bases; J trimming: 4 bases; junction bases outside the gene matches: 13. DNA for the CDR3: TGTGCCTCCAAACAGACAGGGTCAGGAGAGACCCAGTACTTC. It specifies CASKQTGSGETQYF. Filled out from reference TRBV2 and TRBJ2-5, the complete variable domain reads EPEVTQTPSHQVTQMGQEVILRCVPISNHLYFYWYRQILGQKVEFLVSFYNNEISEKSEIFDDQFSVERPDGSNFTLKIRSTKLEDSAMYFCASKQTGSGETQYFGPGTRLLVL.

The chain combines TRBV7-8 with TRBJ2-1, with TRBD2 as a possible D gene (6 bases). The ends were cut back, 1 base at V and 4 bases at J, with 17 bases in the middle. This CDR3 is built from 17 residues. Per germline, CDR1 SGHVS and CDR2 FQNEAQ. CDR3 nucleotide sequence: TGTGCCAGCAGCTTAGATTTATATCGGGGGACTTACAATGAGCAGTTCTTC. Translating it yields CASSLDLYRGTYNEQFF.

This clone occurred once. The V and J genes are TRBV11-2 and TRBJ2-1, with a weak D call TRBD2 (6 bases). This CDR3 comprises 14 residues. V dropped 3 bases and J dropped 12 bases, with 18 bases sitting between them. Germline lookup yields CDR1 SGHAT and CDR2 FQNNGV. The DNA for the CDR3 is TGTGCCAGCAGCTTTAGGAGGGTTGGGAGTGGGCAGTTCTTC. As protein: CASSFRRVGSGQFF.

The CDR3 is CSVAGRASGNTIYF. The CDR3 bases are TGCAGCGTTGCTGGCAGGGCCTCGGGAAACACCATATATTTT. The chain recombines TRBV29-1 with TRBJ1-3, with TRBD1 as a possible D gene (5 bases). Per the germline V gene, CDR1 is SQVTM and CDR2 is ANQGSEA. CDR3 length: 14 amino acids. With 4 bases removed from V and 4 bases from J, the gap between germline ends came to 14 bases.

The V gene is TRBV7-2, the J gene TRBJ2-1, with a weak D call TRBD1 (6 bases). Between the trimmed V and J ends, which lost 1 base and 4 bases, there was a span of 8 bases. Germline CDR1 SGHTA, CDR2 FQGNSA. This CDR3 contains 14 residues. The CDR3 protein is CASSLGGQYNEQFF. As DNA, the CDR3 is TGTGCCAGCAGCTTAGGAGGACAGTACAATGAGCAGTTCTTC.

This chain uses TRBV4-2 with TRBJ2-1; the match to TRBD1 covers 8 bases. The V segment lost 4 bases and the J segment 5 bases; nucleotides outside the gene matches: 10. CDR3 length: 16 amino acids. Germline CDR1 and CDR2: LGHNA and YNFKEQ. CDR3 coding DNA: TGTGCCAGCAGCCCCGGACAGGGCGAAGGGGACAATGAGCAGTTCTTC. Protein sequence: CASSPGQGEGDNEQFF.

V is TRBV6-5 and J is TRBJ2-7, with D possibly TRBD2 on 6 matching bases. The CDR3 spans 12 residues. The germline V gene encodes CDR1 MNHEY and CDR2 SVGAGI. The V end lost 6 bases, the J end lost 4 bases, and 10 bases lay between the germline ends. The CDR3 spells CASRDYVYEQYF. The CDR3 nucleotides read TGTGCCAGCAGGGACTACGTTTACGAGCAGTACTTC.

The rearrangement links TRBV20-1 to TRBJ1-2; 9 nucleotides line up with TRBD1. The CDR3 totals 11 residues. Germline V gene lookup returns CDR1 DFQATT and CDR2 SNEGSKA (reference sequence). Here the CDR3 DNA reads TGCAGCACGGGACAGGGTGATGGCTACACCTTC. Its protein is CSTGQGDGYTF.